The subject of this entry is one T cell receptor beta chain. The record originates from a study of blood T cell repertoires in COVID-19. Study overall: Samples came from the United States, Italy and Spain, spanning acute and convalescent COVID-19. T cells, B-cell-depleted T cells, or PBMCs supplied cDNA or gDNA.

Germline V lookup: CDR1 SGHTA, CDR2 FQGNSA. The CDR3 has 14 amino acids. V was shortened by 5 bases and J by 11 bases, with 18 bases between the two germline ends. Source study methods: Amplification of reference gene primers provided the estimated nucleated cell counts. The assay was immunoSEQ multiplex PCR, and TCRdb's table has in-frame clones only and misses some. The D gene and trimming were derived from the DNA, and the V and J assignments and clone size from that table. This sample has more than 85,000 clones, with about 85% found just once. Sequences were obtained from peripheral blood. The TCR sequence derives from a man aged 50-59 years with active COVID-19. The rearrangement joins TRBV7-2 to TRBJ1-4, with a possible D match to TRBD1 (6 bases). This chain's CDR3 is CASSPGEKRPKLFF. The CDR3 DNA sequence: TGTGCCAGCAGCCCAGGGGAAAAACGTCCCAAACTGTTTTTT.